This TCR beta chain was identified during a study of blood T cell repertoires in COVID-19. Turning to the study itself: In each case, the material was cDNA or gDNA derived from T cells, B-cell-depleted T cells, or PBMCs.

Germline assignment: CDR1 MNHEY and CDR2 SMNVEV (reference sequence). V was cut by 0 bases and J by 6 bases, with 8 bases left in between. This CDR3 is built from 13 residues. Data came from immunoSEQ multiplex PCR; TCRdb stores just in-frame clones and leaves some out. Of fewer than 450,000 clones in the sample, roughly 87% were seen once. The sample was PBMCs or T cells enriched from blood (not recorded which). This chain connects TRBV27 to TRBJ1-2; possibly TRBD1 for D (5 bases). The receptor was derived from a woman between 25 and 40 years old who had recovered from COVID-19. CDR3 loop: CASSLSLRDGYTF. DNA of the CDR3: TGTGCCAGCAGTTTATCACTCAGGGATGGCTACACCTTC.